One sample yielded the 20 T cell receptor beta chains listed below, sequenced in a study of OX40 agonist ivuxolimab in advanced cancers. TCRdb's copy holds only in-frame clones and misses some; the assay was immunoSEQ multiplex PCR. This sample has 65,000 to 75,000 clones, with 89% found just once. The sequencing here drew on CD4+ or CD8+ T cells sorted from blood, taken in a trial of the OX40 agonist ivuxolimab. These receptors were obtained from an adult with an advanced solid tumor such as melanoma, head and neck, liver or kidney cancer.

The rearrangement joins TRBV5-1 to TRBJ2-7, with 7 positions matching TRBD1. CDR1 and CDR2 from the germline V gene are SGHRS and YFSETQ. After removal of 0 bases from V and 3 bases from J, the junction contained 6 bases not matched to a gene. The CDR3 has 15 amino acids. CDR3 sequence: CASSLDEGTVYEQYF. CDR3 sequence (DNA): TGCGCCAGCAGCTTGGATGAGGGGACAGTCTACGAGCAGTACTTC.

The chain carries TRBV5-1 and TRBJ2-7; 7 nucleotides align to TRBD1. Germline assignment: CDR1 SGHRS and CDR2 YFSETQ. Trimming took 3 bases from V and 4 from J; bases not matched to a gene: 7. This CDR3 is 14 amino acids long. Here the CDR3 reads CASSWSRDSYEQYF. The CDR3 DNA is TGCGCCAGCAGCTGGTCCCGGGACAGTTACGAGCAGTACTTC.

This rearrangement joins TRBV5-1 to TRBJ2-1; 11 positions agree with TRBD2. With V trimmed by 3 bases and J by 4 bases, 3 bases remained unmatched. The CDR3 length is 15 residues. Germline V CDR1 and CDR2: SGHRS, YFSETQ. The CDR3 DNA follows: TGCGCCAGCAGCTCGGGACTAGCGGATTACAATGAGCAGTTCTTC. This sequence encodes CASSSGLADYNEQFF.

V gene TRBV2 combines with J gene TRBJ1-6; TRBD1 is a possible D gene (6 bases). V shed 2 bases and J shed 8 bases, with 13 bases lying between them. The CDR3 loop spans 15 amino acids. From germline, CDR1 is SNHLY and CDR2 FYNNEI. CDR3 in DNA: TGTGCCAGCAGTGAACAGGGGCGTAATGATTCACCCCTCCACTTT. It specifies CASSEQGRNDSPLHF. Filled out from reference TRBV2 and TRBJ1-6, the complete variable domain reads EPEVTQTPSHQVTQMGQEVILRCVPISNHLYFYWYRQILGQKVEFLVSFYNNEISEKSEIFDDQFSVERPDGSNFTLKIRSTKLEDSAMYFCASSEQGRNDSPLHFGNGTRLTVT.

The chain couples TRBV20-1 to TRBJ2-7, with D hard to call. V shed 6 bases and J shed 5 bases, with 11 bases lying between them. The CDR3 length is 11 residues. From germline, CDR1 is DFQATT and CDR2 SNEGSKA (reference sequence). The CDR3 DNA follows: TGCAGTGCCCTGGGAAGCGACGAGCAGTACTTC. This translates into CSALGSDEQYF.

This chain joins TRBV5-1 and TRBJ2-5; D ambiguous. V dropped 5 bases and J dropped 1 base, with 9 bases sitting between them. This CDR3 region has 13 residues. CDR1 and CDR2 (germline): SGHRS, YFSETQ. CDR3: CASRESTQETQYF. The CDR3 nucleotides are TGCGCCAGCAGAGAGTCAACCCAAGAGACCCAGTACTTC.

The CDR3 sequence is CASSPPGGGYGYTF. Here the CDR3 DNA reads TGTGCCAGCAGCCCTCCAGGGGGGGGGTATGGCTACACCTTC. The J gene is TRBJ1-2, the V gene TRBV7-2; 7 bases line up with TRBD1. J gave up 5 bases and V 5 bases, and 8 bases lay outside the gene matches. Per germline, CDR1 SGHTA and CDR2 FQGNSA. The CDR3 has 14 amino acids.

This chain uses TRBV19 with TRBJ1-5; 9 bases fit TRBD1. V lost 8 bases, J lost 0 bases, and 14 bases stayed unmatched. This CDR3 is 18 amino acids long. The germline V gene has CDR1 LNHDA and CDR2 SQIVND (reference sequence). In DNA, the CDR3 is TGTGCCAGTGAGGAGCGACAGGGGGTGTTCTATAGCAATCAGCCCCAGCATTTT. This codes for CASEERQGVFYSNQPQHF.

The chain couples TRBV28 to TRBJ2-4, with D perhaps matching TRBD2 (5 bases). Per germline, CDR1 MDHEN and CDR2 SYDVKM. V was cut by 5 bases and J by 0 bases, with 14 bases left in between. The CDR3 is 16 amino acids. The CDR3 sequence: CASSGADFLAKNIQYF. The CDR3 DNA is TGTGCCAGCAGTGGAGCGGACTTTCTAGCCAAAAACATTCAGTACTTC.

J is TRBJ2-2 and V is TRBV9; D is undetermined. This CDR3 comprises 15 residues. V lost 1 base, J lost 7 bases, and 14 bases lay in between. Germline assignment: CDR1 SGDLS and CDR2 YYNGEE. CDR3 region: CASSVIPNQVGELFF. CDR3 in DNA: TGTGCCAGCAGCGTAATCCCTAACCAGGTCGGGGAGCTGTTTTTT.

The rearrangement joins TRBV5-1 to TRBJ2-1, with TRBD2 matching 12 bases. Germline assignment: CDR1 SGHRS and CDR2 YFSETQ. The V segment lost 0 bases and the J segment 8 bases; nucleotides outside the gene matches: 3. CDR3 length: 15 amino acids. The CDR3 nucleotides are TGCGCCAGCAGCTTGGCGGCTAGCGGGAGGGATGAGCAGTTCTTC. It encodes CASSLAASGRDEQFF. The whole variable domain, filled in from reference TRBV5-1 and TRBJ2-1, reads KAGVTQTPRYLIKTRGQQVTLSCSPISGHRSVSWYQQTPGQGLQFLFEYFSETQRNKGNFPGRFSGRQFSNSRSEMNVSTLELGDSALYLCASSLAASGRDEQFFGPGTRLTVL.

This clone was counted a single time. The rearrangement joins TRBV5-1 to TRBJ2-7; a possible D gene is TRBD1 (5 bases). The CDR3 consists of 13 residues. V was cut by 2 bases and J by 6 bases, with 12 bases left in between. Germline loops: CDR1 SGHRS, CDR2 YFSETQ. The CDR3 region has the DNA TGCGCCAGCAGCTTTGGGGCAGTGGGCGAGCAGTACTTC. Protein: CASSFGAVGEQYF.

This clone showed up just once. The chain couples TRBV7-9 to TRBJ2-7, with 10 bases that match TRBD1. CDR1 SEHNR and CDR2 FQNEAQ come from the germline V gene (reference sequence). This CDR3 contains 15 residues. Trimming removed 1 base from V and 3 bases from J; junction bases left unmatched: 3. CDR3 residues: CASSLVRDRGYEQYF. The CDR3, as DNA: TGTGCCAGCAGCTTAGTGCGGGACAGGGGCTACGAGCAGTACTTC.

The chain has TRBV5-1 and TRBJ2-5; D ambiguous. V shed 0 bases and J shed 3 bases, with 6 bases lying between them. This CDR3 is 13 amino acids long. The germline V gene encodes CDR1 SGHRS and CDR2 YFSETQ. The DNA for the CDR3 is TGCGCCAGCAGCTTGGACGGTAAAGAGACCCAGTACTTC. Its protein is CASSLDGKETQYF.

CDR3 DNA sequence: TGTGCCAGTAGGGCGACTAGCGAGGGGGATACGCAGTATTTT. Amino acid sequence: CASRATSEGDTQYF. The rearrangement links TRBV19 to TRBJ2-3; 8 nucleotides align to TRBD2. J was trimmed by 6 bases and V by 6 bases; bases with no gene match: 8. The germline gives CDR1 LNHDA, CDR2 SQIVND (reference sequence). The CDR3 runs to 14 residues.

The chain has TRBV7-2 and TRBJ1-3; D unresolved. V was shortened by 1 base and J by 2 bases, with 9 bases between the two germline ends. CDR1 is SGHTA and CDR2 is FQGNSA in the germline V gene. The CDR3 spans 15 residues. DNA of the CDR3: TGTGCCAGCAGCTTAGAGCTGGCGGCTGGAAACACCATATATTTT. Its protein is CASSLELAAGNTIYF.

This clone was found a few times. The J gene is TRBJ1-5, the V gene TRBV6-1, with TRBD1 matching 7 bases. V lost 8 bases and J lost 0; bases outside the gene matches: 7. The CDR3 is made up of 15 amino acids. Germline values: CDR1 MNHNS, CDR2 SASEGT. Here the CDR3 reads CASVGTVNSNQPQHF. Here the CDR3 DNA reads TGTGCCAGCGTAGGGACAGTAAATAGCAATCAGCCCCAGCATTTT.

The CDR3: CASSPAGGYTGELFF. DNA for the CDR3: TGTGCCAGCAGCCCAGCGGGAGGGTACACCGGGGAGCTGTTTTTT. The chain has TRBV5-4 and TRBJ2-2, with 10 bases aligning to TRBD2. Germline CDR1 SGHNT, CDR2 YYREEE (reference sequence). The CDR3 is made up of 15 amino acids. The ends lost 4 bases at V and 3 bases at J; junction bases unmatched: 3.

A few counts support this clone. The CDR3 DNA follows: TGTGCCGCCAGGGGTTATAGCAATCAGCCCCAGCATTTT. Translated, it gives CAARGYSNQPQHF. The chain joins TRBV6-1 to TRBJ1-5, with a tentative D call TRBD1 (6 bases). Trimming pared 11 bases from V and 0 bases from J, leaving 11 bases between. CDR3 size: 13 residues. Germline V gives CDR1 MNHNS, CDR2 SASEGT.

The CDR3, as DNA: TGCGCCAGCAGCTTGGATAGCGGGAGGGCCGATGAGCAGTTCTTC. It translates to CASSLDSGRADEQFF. This sequence joins TRBV5-1 and TRBJ2-1; 11 nucleotides align to TRBD2. The trim removed 0 bases at V and 8 bases at J, leaving 4 bases unmatched. This CDR3 is 15 amino acids long. Germline CDR1 reads SGHRS; CDR2 reads YFSETQ.